This record looks at one TCR beta chain sequence and its context. Generated by immunoSEQ multiplex PCR, the TCRdb table keeps only in-frame clones and is missing some. Here the sample spans around 100,000 clones, 91% being singletons. This sample was taken from a study of T cell changes during pregnancy in multiple sclerosis. Germline V gene data show CDR1 as SGHVS and CDR2 as FQNEAQ. The CDR3 has 15 residues. The germline V and J ends were trimmed by 4 bases and 3 bases, with 15 bases remaining between them. The sample here was peripheral blood, taken after pregnancy. This clonotype was sampled from a female donor with multiple sclerosis, enrolled in a pregnancy study. This sequence joins TRBV7-8 and TRBJ1-2; the D is unclear. CDR3 region: CASSSVRVRDYGYTF. The DNA for the CDR3 is TGTGCCAGCAGCTCCGTGCGGGTTCGGGACTATGGCTACACCTTC.